The TCR beta chain under discussion was sequenced for a study of blood T cell repertoires in COVID-19 (dated by TCRdb to about 2020). Context from the whole study: Collaborator samples came from the United States, Italy and Spain and covered acute and convalescent phases of COVID-19. The samples were drawn from the first 160 participants of the ongoing ImmuneRACE study and from 1,254 subjects provided by 6 global collaborators. The sample metadata nearly always contained a de-identified subject ID, COVID-19 status, age in years and sex. The repertoires were released in a freely available public database intended as a resource for research on the immune response to SARS-CoV-2. The prospective study material was composed of cDNA or gDNA derived from T cells, B-cell-depleted T cells, or PBMCs. Where available, HLA class I and class II types were obtained from metadata supplied by the sample provider rather than from assay-based typing. Deeply sampled blood TCRbeta repertoires from subjects exposed to, actively infected with, or recovered from COVID-19 were included in the dataset.

According to the germline V gene (reference sequence), CDR1 reads LNHDA and CDR2 reads SQIVND. Cut back by 7 bases and 4 bases, the V and J ends lie 19 bases apart. Including the terminal cysteine and phenylalanine, the CDR3 comprises 15 residues. Kept here is only the CDR3 DNA, which spans 45 bases and is read in frame from base 1. Worth noting for this clone: Its antigen remains unidentified. No much larger clone is present one base from it, and per-base qualities are unavailable.

At one collaborating source in Seattle, patients were enrolled during active infection and were followed longitudinally through the course of disease. Each collaborating institution followed its own protocols to collect whole blood in K2EDTA tubes. For TCRbeta analysis, collaborator samples were shipped as frozen whole blood, as isolated PBMCs, or as DNA extracted from either sample type. The immunoSEQ Assay, a bias-controlled multiplex PCR, was used to amplify TCRbeta CDR3 regions from genomic DNA. From the authors' description of their analysis: The number of nucleated cells in each sample was estimated from the amplification of reference gene primers within the assay. To quantify the absolute abundance of each unique TCRbeta CDR3 rearrangement, sequence reads were collapsed and filtered. For each sample, productive Simpson clonality was calculated as the square root of Simpson's diversity index across productive rearrangements. TCRdb's version of the immuneACCESS table is confined to in-frame rearrangements and falls short of the full clone set. An unresolved V gene accounts for under half of the shortfall where checked; the remainder is of unknown origin. V, J and clone size are taken as reported in that table, and D and trimming were inferred from the DNA itself. Present in this sample are around 90,000 clones, about 90% of which were seen just once. Approximately 2% of the sample is taken by the ten largest.

The investigation overall reported the following: How much clinical and demographic metadata was included differed by source and by participant, and the metadata was provided uncurated.

The sequence came from a man aged 50-59 years with COVID-19, enrolled during active disease. The rearranged chain carries TRBV19 and TRBJ1-2; no D gene is confidently identified. Sequenced: peripheral blood. The encoded CDR3 is CASTSGGSLRYGYTF. The nucleotide sequence is TGTGCCAGTACCTCAGGTGGCAGTCTACGCTATGGCTACACCTTC.